This T cell receptor beta chain came from a study of control samples from healthy donors and cancer patients. This clone was seen just once. Germline CDR1 and CDR2: LNHDA and SQIVND (reference sequence). CDR3 size: 13 residues. Unmatched junction bases numbered 9, after V lost 6 bases and J lost 9 bases. Here immunoSEQ multiplex PCR was the method, and the copy in TCRdb shows in-frame clones only, minus some. The table shows about 150,000 clones, with approximately 93% occurring only once. What was sequenced was blood. The chain couples TRBV19 to TRBJ2-3; 7 nucleotides align to TRBD1. The TCR sequence derives from a man aged 18 to 30 in good health. Here the CDR3 reads CASSPQGGQTQYF. CDR3 bases: TGTGCCAGTAGCCCACAAGGGGGCCAAACGCAGTATTTT.